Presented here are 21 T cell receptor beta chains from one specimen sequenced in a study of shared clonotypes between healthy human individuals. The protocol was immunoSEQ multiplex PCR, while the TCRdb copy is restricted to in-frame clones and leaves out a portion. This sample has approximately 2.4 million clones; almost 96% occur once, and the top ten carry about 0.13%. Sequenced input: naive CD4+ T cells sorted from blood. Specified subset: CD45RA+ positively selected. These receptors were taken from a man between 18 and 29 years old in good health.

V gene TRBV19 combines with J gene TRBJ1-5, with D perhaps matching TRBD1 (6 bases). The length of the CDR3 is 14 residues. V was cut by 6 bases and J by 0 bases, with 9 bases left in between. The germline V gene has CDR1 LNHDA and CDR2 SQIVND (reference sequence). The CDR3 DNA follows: TGTGCCAGTAGGGACAGTTATAGCAATCAGCCCCAGCATTTT. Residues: CASRDSYSNQPQHF.

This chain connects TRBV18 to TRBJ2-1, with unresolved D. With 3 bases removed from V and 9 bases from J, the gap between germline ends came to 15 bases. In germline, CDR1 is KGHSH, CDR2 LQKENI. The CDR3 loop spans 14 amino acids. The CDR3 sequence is CASSPVKSPGEQFF. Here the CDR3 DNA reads TGTGCCAGCTCACCCGTGAAAAGCCCCGGTGAGCAGTTCTTC.

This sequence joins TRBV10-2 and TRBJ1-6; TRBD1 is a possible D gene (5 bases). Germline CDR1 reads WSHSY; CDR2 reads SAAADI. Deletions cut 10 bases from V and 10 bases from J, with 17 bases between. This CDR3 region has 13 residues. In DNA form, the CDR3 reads TGCGCCACCCTTCAGGGAAGCGGATCACCCCTCCACTTT. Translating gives CATLQGSGSPLHF.

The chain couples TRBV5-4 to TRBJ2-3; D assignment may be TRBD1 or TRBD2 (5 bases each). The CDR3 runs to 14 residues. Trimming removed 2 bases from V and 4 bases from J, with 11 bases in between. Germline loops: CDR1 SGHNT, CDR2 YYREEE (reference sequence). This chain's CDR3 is CASSFRDGADTQYF. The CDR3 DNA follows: TGTGCCAGCAGCTTCCGGGACGGTGCAGATACGCAGTATTTT.

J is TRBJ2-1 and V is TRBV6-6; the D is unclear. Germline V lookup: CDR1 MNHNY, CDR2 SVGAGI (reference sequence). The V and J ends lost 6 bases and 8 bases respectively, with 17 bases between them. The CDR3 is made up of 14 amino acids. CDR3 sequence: CASRNSRAPDEQFF. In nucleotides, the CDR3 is TGTGCCAGCAGAAATTCCCGGGCTCCCGATGAGCAGTTCTTC.

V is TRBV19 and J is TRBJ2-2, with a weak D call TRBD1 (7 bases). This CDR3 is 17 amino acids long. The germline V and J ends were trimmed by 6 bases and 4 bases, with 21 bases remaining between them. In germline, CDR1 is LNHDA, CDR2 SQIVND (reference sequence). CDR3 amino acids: CASRPNPPEGATGELFF. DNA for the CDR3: TGTGCCAGTAGGCCGAATCCCCCGGAGGGGGCCACCGGGGAGCTGTTTTTT.

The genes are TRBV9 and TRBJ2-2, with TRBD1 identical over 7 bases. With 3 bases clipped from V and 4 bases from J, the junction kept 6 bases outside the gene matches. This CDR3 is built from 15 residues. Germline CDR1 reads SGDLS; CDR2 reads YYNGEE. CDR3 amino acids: CASSATGLFTGELFF. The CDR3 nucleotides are TGTGCCAGCAGCGCGACAGGGTTGTTCACCGGGGAGCTGTTTTTT.

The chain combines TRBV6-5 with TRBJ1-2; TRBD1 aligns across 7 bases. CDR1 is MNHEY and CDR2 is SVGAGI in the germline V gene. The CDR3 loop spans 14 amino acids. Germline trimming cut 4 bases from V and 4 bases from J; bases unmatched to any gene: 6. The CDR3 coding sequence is TGTGCCAGCAGTTTCGACAGGGAGGGCTATGGCTACACCTTC. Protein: CASSFDREGYGYTF.

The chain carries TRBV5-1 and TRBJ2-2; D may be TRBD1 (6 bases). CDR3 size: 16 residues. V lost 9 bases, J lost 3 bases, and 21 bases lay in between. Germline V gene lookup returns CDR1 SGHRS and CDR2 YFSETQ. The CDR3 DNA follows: TGCGCCACCAAGAAGAATACAGGGCTTCACACCGGGGAGCTGTTTTTT. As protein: CATKKNTGLHTGELFF.

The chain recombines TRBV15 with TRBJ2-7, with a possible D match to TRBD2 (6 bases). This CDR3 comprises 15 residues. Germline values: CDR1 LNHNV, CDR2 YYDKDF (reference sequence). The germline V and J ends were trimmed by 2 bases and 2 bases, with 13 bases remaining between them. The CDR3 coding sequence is TGTGCCACCAGCAGAAAGCGGGCGGCGGCCTACGAGCAGTACTTC. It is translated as CATSRKRAAAYEQYF.

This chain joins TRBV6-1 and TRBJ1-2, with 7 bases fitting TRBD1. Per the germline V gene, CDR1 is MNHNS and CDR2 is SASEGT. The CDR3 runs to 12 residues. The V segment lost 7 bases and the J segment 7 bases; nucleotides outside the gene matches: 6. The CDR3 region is CASNTGQAGYTF. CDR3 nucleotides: TGTGCCAGCAATACCGGACAGGCTGGCTACACCTTC.

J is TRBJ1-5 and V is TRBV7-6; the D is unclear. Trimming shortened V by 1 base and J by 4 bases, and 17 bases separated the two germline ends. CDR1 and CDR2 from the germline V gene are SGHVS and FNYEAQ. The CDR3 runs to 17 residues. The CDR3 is CASSLVGGAGPNQPQHF. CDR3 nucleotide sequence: TGTGCCAGCAGCTTAGTAGGTGGTGCAGGCCCAAATCAGCCCCAGCATTTT. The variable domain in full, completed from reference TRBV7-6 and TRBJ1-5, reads GAGVSQSPRYKVTKRGQDVALRCDPISGHVSLYWYRQALGQGPEFLTYFNYEAQQDKSGLPNDRFSAERPEGSISTLTIQRTEQRDSAMYRCASSLVGGAGPNQPQHFGDGTRLSIL.

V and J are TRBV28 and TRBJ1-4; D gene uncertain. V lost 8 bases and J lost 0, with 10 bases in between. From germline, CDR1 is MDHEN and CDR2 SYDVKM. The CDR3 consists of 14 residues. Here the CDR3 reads CASSTRPTNEKLFF. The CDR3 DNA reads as TGTGCCAGCTCTACCCGGCCAACTAATGAAAAACTGTTTTTT.

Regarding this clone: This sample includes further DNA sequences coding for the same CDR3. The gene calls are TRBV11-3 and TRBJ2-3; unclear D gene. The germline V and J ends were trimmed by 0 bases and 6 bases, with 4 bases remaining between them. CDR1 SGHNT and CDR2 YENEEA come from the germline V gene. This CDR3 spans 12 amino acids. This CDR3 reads CASSLDRDTQYF. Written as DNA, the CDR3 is TGTGCCAGCAGCTTAGATAGGGATACGCAGTATTTT.

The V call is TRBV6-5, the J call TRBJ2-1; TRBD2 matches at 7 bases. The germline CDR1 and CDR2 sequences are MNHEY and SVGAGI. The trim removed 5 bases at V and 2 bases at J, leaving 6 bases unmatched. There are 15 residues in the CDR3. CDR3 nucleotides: TGTGCCAGCAGTAGTTCAGCGGGGCCCTACAATGAGCAGTTCTTC. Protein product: CASSSSAGPYNEQFF.

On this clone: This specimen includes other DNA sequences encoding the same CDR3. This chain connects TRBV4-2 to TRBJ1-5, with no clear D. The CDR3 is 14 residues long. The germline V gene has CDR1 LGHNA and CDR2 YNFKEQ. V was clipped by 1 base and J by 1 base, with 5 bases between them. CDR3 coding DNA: TGTGCCAGCAGCCAAGTAGGGAGCAATCAGCCCCAGCATTTT. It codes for CASSQVGSNQPQHF.

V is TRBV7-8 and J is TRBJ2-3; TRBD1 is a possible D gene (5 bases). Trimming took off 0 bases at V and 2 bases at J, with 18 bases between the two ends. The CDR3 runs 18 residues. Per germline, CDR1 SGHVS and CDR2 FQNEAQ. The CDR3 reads CASSLALAGQLHTDTQYF. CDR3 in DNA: TGTGCCAGCAGCTTAGCGCTGGCAGGGCAGCTCCACACAGATACGCAGTATTTT.

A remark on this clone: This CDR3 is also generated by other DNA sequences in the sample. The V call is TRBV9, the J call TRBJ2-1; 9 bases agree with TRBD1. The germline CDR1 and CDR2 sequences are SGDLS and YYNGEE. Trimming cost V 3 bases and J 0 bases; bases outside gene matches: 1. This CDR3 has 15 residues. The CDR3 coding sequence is TGTGCCAGCAGCGGGGGACAGGGCTCCTACAATGAGCAGTTCTTC. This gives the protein CASSGGQGSYNEQFF.

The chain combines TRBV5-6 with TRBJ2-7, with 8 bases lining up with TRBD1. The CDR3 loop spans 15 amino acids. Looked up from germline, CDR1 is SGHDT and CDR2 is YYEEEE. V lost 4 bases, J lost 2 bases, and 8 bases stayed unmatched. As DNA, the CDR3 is TGTGCCAGCAGCGCAGGACAGGGAATGCCCTACGAGCAGTACTTC. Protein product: CASSAGQGMPYEQYF.

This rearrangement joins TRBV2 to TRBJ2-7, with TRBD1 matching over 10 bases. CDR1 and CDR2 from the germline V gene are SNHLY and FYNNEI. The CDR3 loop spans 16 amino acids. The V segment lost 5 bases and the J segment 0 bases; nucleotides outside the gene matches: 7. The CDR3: CASSNPGQGSSYEQYF. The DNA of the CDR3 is TGTGCCAGCAGTAATCCGGGACAGGGGAGCTCCTACGAGCAGTACTTC. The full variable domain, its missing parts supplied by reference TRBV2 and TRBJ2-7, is EPEVTQTPSHQVTQMGQEVILRCVPISNHLYFYWYRQILGQKVEFLVSFYNNEISEKSEIFDDQFSVERPDGSNFTLKIRSTKLEDSAMYFCASSNPGQGSSYEQYFGPGTRLTVT.

This CDR3 is CAGNRDRGLNTEAFF. The CDR3 DNA reads TGTGCCGGCAACCGGGACAGGGGGCTCAATACTGAAGCTTTCTTT. The chain couples TRBV5-4 to TRBJ1-1; 12 bases match TRBD1. The V and J ends lost 10 bases and 5 bases, in that order; junction bases with no gene match: 12. CDR3 length: 15 amino acids. Germline assignment: CDR1 SGHNT and CDR2 YYREEE (reference sequence).